This T cell receptor beta chain derives from a study of blood T cell repertoires in COVID-19. Study overall: The United States, Italy and Spain were the sources of the acute and convalescent COVID-19 samples. Sources were T cells, B-cell-depleted T cells, or PBMCs; the material itself was cDNA or gDNA.

Clones were read by immunoSEQ multiplex PCR, and TCRdb kept only the in-frame ones, dropping some. The table lists about 250,000 clones, approximately 90% of them singletons. V shed 4 bases and J shed 7 bases, with 14 bases lying between them. Germline V gene sequence: CDR1 LNHNV, CDR2 YYDKDF (reference sequence). The CDR3 length is 14 residues. Sequencing was performed on peripheral blood. The chain carries TRBV15 and TRBJ1-5, with D possibly TRBD1 on 6 matching bases. The sequence was obtained from a man between 18 and 35 years old with active or convalescent COVID-19. The CDR3 spells CATSTWGQGQPQHF. DNA of the CDR3: TGTGCCACCAGCACCTGGGGCCAGGGGCAGCCCCAGCATTTT.